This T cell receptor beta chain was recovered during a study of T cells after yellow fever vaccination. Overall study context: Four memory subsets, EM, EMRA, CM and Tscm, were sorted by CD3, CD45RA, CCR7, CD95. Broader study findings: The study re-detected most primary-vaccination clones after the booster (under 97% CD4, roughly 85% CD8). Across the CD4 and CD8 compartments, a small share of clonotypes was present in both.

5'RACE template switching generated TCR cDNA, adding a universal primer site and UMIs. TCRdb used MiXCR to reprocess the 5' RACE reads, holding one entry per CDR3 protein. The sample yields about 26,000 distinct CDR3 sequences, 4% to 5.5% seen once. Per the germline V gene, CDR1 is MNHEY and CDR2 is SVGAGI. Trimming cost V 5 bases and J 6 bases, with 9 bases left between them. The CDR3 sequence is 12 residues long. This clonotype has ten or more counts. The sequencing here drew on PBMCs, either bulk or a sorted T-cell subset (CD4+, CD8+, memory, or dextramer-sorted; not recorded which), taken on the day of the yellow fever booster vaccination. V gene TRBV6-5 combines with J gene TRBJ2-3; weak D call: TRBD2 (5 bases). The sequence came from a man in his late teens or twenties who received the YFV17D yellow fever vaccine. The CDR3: CASSTLDDTQYF. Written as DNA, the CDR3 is TGTGCCAGCAGTACACTAGATGATACGCAGTATTTT.